This T cell receptor (beta chain) emerged from a study of OX40 agonist ivuxolimab in advanced cancers. Context from the whole study: Ivuxolimab, which targeted the costimulatory receptor OX40 (CD134), was an agonistic, fully human IgG2 monoclonal antibody. The purpose of peripheral TCRbeta sequencing was to test whether ivuxolimab changed TCR sequence diversity and led to clonal T-cell expansion. In the dose-escalation cohort, 70% to 90% of patients were male, and the mean age was around 65 years with a range of about 20 to 79. Intravenous ivuxolimab was administered to patients every 2 weeks at six dose levels: 0.01, 0.1, 0.3, 1.5, 3 and 10 mg/kg. Partial responses occurred in three dose-escalation patients, of whom one had hepatocellular carcinoma and two had cutaneous melanoma. Prior anti-PD-1, anti-PD-L1 or anti-CTLA-4 therapy was permitted, and checkpoint inhibitors had been received by about 37% of dose-escalation patients. Of the approximately 54 dose-escalation patients, hepatocellular carcinoma was present in about 20, melanoma in approximately 15, renal cell carcinoma in 9 and head and neck cancer in 9. The monotherapy dose-escalation portion (N ≈ 56 patients) of the phase I ivuxolimab trial is reported in the paper.

Taken from cysteine to phenylalanine, the CDR3 has 11 residues. Only the CDR3 region is kept as DNA, spanning 33 bases read in frame from base 1. Trimming takes 4 bases from V and 6 bases from J, and the germline ends sit 7 bases apart. Via the germline V gene, CDR1 is ENHRY and CDR2 SYGVKD. Genomic DNA was isolated from the sorted cells so that the TCRbeta CDR3 region could be sequenced. TCRbeta CDR3 regions were sequenced using the immunoSEQ Assay. In TCRdb, the immuneACCESS table is reduced to in-frame sequences with V and J assigned. These tables do not hold every clone; where another copy was compared, an unresolved V gene accounts for under half, and the others remain unexplained. The sample records 70,000 or so clones, around nine tenths of which are singletons. The ten largest clones capture 0.75% to 0.85% of the sample. The research as a whole found: Partial responders in the 0.1-3.0 mg/kg groups had among the lowest normalized peripheral clonal expansion, especially among CD8+ T cells. Low levels of normalized T-cell clonal expansion were also seen in some patients who did not respond. Antigen specificity was not determined for the clonally expanded peripheral T cells. At doses of 0.1 to 3.0 mg/kg, clonal expansion of both CD4+ and CD8+ blood T cells was observed from baseline to week 6. After ivuxolimab, more expanded clones were found on average in CD8+ T cells than in CD4+ T cells.

A note on this clone: Its antigen is currently not known. No base qualities exist here, and no much larger clone lies one base off it.

The trial excluded patients who had a history of autoimmune disease or who were on systemic immunosuppression. Peripheral blood for TCR sequencing was collected from all dose cohorts at baseline, on cycle 4 day 1, and on cycle 7 day 1. The samples were taken from a phase I, first-in-human, multicenter, open-label dose-escalation trial of ivuxolimab. Adults with locally advanced or metastatic melanoma, renal cell, hepatocellular, or head and neck squamous cell carcinoma were enrolled in the trial. Before TCR sequencing, CD4+ T cells and CD8+ T cells from peripheral blood were sorted into separate populations.

The chain uses TRBV10-3 and TRBJ2-7, with a weak D call of TRBD2 (5 bases match). Source: CD4+ or CD8+ T cells sorted from blood, taken in a trial of the OX40 agonist ivuxolimab. The sequence was collected from an adult with an advanced solid tumor such as melanoma, head and neck, liver or kidney cancer. CDR3 sequence: CAISVSGEQYF. The nucleotide sequence reads TGTGCCATCAGTGTGAGCGGCGAGCAGTACTTC.